Listed below are T cell receptor beta chains from one sample, sequenced in a study of blood T cells in healthy people across ages. Each CDR3 protein gets one entry after TCRdb re-called the 5' RACE reads with MiXCR. The table includes about a million distinct CDR3 sequences, 45% to 60% detected once. Material for sequencing was blood. The receptors were gathered from a woman aged 55-75 years in good health. Both conserved end residues are part of each CDR3.

length,J,V,CDR3
20,TRBJ2-2,TRBV6-5,CASSYGNGWNEDANTGELFF
19,TRBJ2-5,TRBV5-1,CASSSPGLAGRTTRETQYF
14,TRBJ2-6,TRBV30,CAWTGGAGANVLTF
15,TRBJ2-4,TRBV6-1,CASSEAARAKNIQYF
13,TRBJ2-3,TRBV20-1,CSARGNPTDTQYF
16,TRBJ1-6,TRBV6-2/TRBV6-3,CASSYSRTGLYSPLHF
13,.,TRBV30,CAWRGDVQETQYF
16,TRBJ2-1,TRBV4-2,CASSPGGAVVYNEQFF
15,TRBJ2-6,TRBV3-1,CASSQSISGANVLTF
15,TRBJ1-2,TRBV7-9,CASSPTGGADYGYTF
15,TRBJ2-3,TRBV11-2,CASSRERVSTDTQYF
14,TRBJ1-2,TRBV5-1,CASSSTGTGDGYTF
15,.,TRBV4-1,CASSQRGLAGPEQYF
13,TRBJ2-7,TRBV27,CASSRFAVYEQYF
18,TRBJ2-1,TRBV5-4,CASSVGSGGARGYNEQFF
16,TRBJ2-3,TRBV9,CASSVEGTVNTDTQYF
15,TRBJ2-6,TRBV19,CASSISYSGANVLTF
13,TRBJ2-5,TRBV30,CAWMDRAGETQYF
14,TRBJ1-5,TRBV20-1,CSANRADSNQPQHF
14,TRBJ2-1,TRBV15,CATRSGSGVNEQFF
14,TRBJ2-7,TRBV7-2,CASSFTSDTYEQYF
13,TRBJ1-2,TRBV6-5,CASSRMEGHGYTF
14,TRBJ2-1,TRBV24-1,CATSASADYNEQFF
17,TRBJ2-5,TRBV6-2/TRBV6-3,CASSYPTGGLACNEQYF
12,TRBJ1-2,TRBV2,CASSETTAGYTF
13,TRBJ2-5,TRBV18,CASSPDRGKTQYF
12,TRBJ2-5,TRBV18,CASSPNHETQYF
15,TRBJ2-2,TRBV5-5,CASDRDRGNTGELFF
17,TRBJ1-2,TRBV7-2,CASRPPGSVLTNYGYTF
13,TRBJ2-2,TRBV24-1,CATRGSGTGELFF
17,TRBJ2-1,TRBV12-3/TRBV12-4,CANSLGKWRERNDEQFF
14,TRBJ1-4,TRBV4-1,CASSPGRNLEKLFF
16,TRBJ2-5,TRBV7-9,CASSFLEGGPGETQYF
14,TRBJ1-1,TRBV12-3/TRBV12-4,CASSTRGMNTEAFF
13,TRBJ1-5,TRBV2,CASRPDEDQPQHF
14,TRBJ1-1,TRBV4-1,CASSQLQMNTEAFF
16,TRBJ2-5,TRBV27,CASSQNQRTAQETQYF
15,.,TRBV4-1,CASSHGVSGSYEQYF
12,TRBJ2-1,TRBV3-1,CASSQVRNEQFF
13,TRBJ2-7,TRBV4-3,CASSQGTGYEQYF
14,TRBJ2-1,TRBV30,CACQASGTYNEQFF